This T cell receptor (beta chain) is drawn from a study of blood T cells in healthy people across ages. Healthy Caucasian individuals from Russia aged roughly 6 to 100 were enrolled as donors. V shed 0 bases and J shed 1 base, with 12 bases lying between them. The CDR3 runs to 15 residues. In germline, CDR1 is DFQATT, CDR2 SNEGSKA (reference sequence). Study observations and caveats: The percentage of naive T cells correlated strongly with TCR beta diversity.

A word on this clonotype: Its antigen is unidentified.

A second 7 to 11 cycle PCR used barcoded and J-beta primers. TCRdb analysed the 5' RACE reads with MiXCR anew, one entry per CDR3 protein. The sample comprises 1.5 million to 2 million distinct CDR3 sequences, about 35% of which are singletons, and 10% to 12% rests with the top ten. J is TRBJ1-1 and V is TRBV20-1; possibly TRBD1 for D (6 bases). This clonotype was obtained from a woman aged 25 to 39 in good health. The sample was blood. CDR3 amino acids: CSARDQGTPNTEAFF. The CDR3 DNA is TGCAGTGCTAGAGATCAAGGGACACCGAACACTGAAGCTTTCTTT.